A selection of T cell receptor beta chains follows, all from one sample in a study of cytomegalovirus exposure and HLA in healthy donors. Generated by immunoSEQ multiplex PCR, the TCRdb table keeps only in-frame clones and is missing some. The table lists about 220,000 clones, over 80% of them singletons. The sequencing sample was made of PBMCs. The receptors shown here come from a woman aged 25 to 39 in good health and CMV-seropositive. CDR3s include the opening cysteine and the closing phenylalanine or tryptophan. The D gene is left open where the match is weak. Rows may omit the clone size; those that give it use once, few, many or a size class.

CDR3nt: TGTGCCAGCTCACCACCGGGACTCACCTCCTACGAGCAGTACTTC; CDR3aa: CASSPPGLTSYEQYF; abundance: NA; d_gene: NA; v_gene: TRBV18; j_gene: TRBJ2-7
CDR3nt: TGCGCCAGCAGCCCATTAGCGGGAGGCGGCGAGACCCAGTACTTC; CDR3aa: CASSPLAGGGETQYF; abundance: NA; d_gene: TRBD2; v_gene: TRBV5-1; j_gene: TRBJ2-5
CDR3nt: TGTGCCAGCAGTTTGCTTCGCCAGGGCACTGAAGCTTTCTTT; CDR3aa: CASSLLRQGTEAFF; abundance: NA; d_gene: NA; v_gene: TRBV28; j_gene: TRBJ1-1
CDR3nt: TGTGCCAGCAGCATGGGACAGGGGTCAACCTACGAGCAGTACTTC; CDR3aa: CASSMGQGSTYEQYF; abundance: NA; d_gene: TRBD1; v_gene: TRBV2; j_gene: TRBJ2-7
CDR3nt: TGTGCCTGGAGTGTAGTTAGCGGGAGGTACAATGAGCAGTTCTTC; CDR3aa: CAWSVVSGRYNEQFF; abundance: NA; d_gene: TRBD2; v_gene: TRBV30; j_gene: TRBJ2-1
CDR3nt: TGTGCCTGGAGTCTTGGGACTAGCGAATCTGAGCAGTTCTTC; CDR3aa: CAWSLGTSESEQFF; abundance: NA; d_gene: TRBD2; v_gene: TRBV30; j_gene: TRBJ2-1
CDR3nt: TGTGCCAGCAGTACCTACCGGGACACTGGAAAGGTTCGAGCCCAGCATTTT; CDR3aa: CASSTYRDTGKVRAQHF; abundance: NA; d_gene: NA; v_gene: TRBV27; j_gene: TRBJ1-5
CDR3nt: TGTGCCAGCAGTGAATGGGAACCCGGTACTGGGGCCAACGTCCTGACTTTC; CDR3aa: CASSEWEPGTGANVLTF; abundance: NA; d_gene: NA; v_gene: TRBV2; j_gene: TRBJ2-6
CDR3nt: TGTGCCTGGAGTAAGGCTGACCTGAATGAAAAACTGTTTTTT; CDR3aa: CAWSKADLNEKLFF; abundance: NA; d_gene: NA; v_gene: TRBV30; j_gene: TRBJ1-4
CDR3nt: TGTGCCTGGAGTACCTCCCTCTGGGGGTATGGCTACACCTTC; CDR3aa: CAWSTSLWGYGYTF; abundance: NA; d_gene: NA; v_gene: TRBV30; j_gene: TRBJ1-2
CDR3nt: TGTGCCAGCAGCTTGCAGGGGGAGAGGGGCATGAACACTGAAGCTTTCTTT; CDR3aa: CASSLQGERGMNTEAFF; abundance: NA; d_gene: TRBD1; v_gene: TRBV13; j_gene: TRBJ1-1
CDR3nt: TGCGCCAGCAGTGATAAGGCCTATGGCTACACCTTC; CDR3aa: CASSDKAYGYTF; abundance: NA; d_gene: NA; v_gene: TRBV10-1; j_gene: TRBJ1-2
CDR3nt: TGTGCCAGCAGTCCGGGACAGGAACTGAACACTGAAGCTTTCTTT; CDR3aa: CASSPGQELNTEAFF; abundance: NA; d_gene: TRBD1; v_gene: TRBV28; j_gene: TRBJ1-1
CDR3nt: TGTGCCAGCAGCGATTCGACTCTATGGCAGTATTTT; CDR3aa: CASSDSTLWQYF; abundance: NA; d_gene: NA; v_gene: TRBV6-1; j_gene: TRBJ2-3
CDR3nt: TGTGCCAGCAGTTTACTCCCCCTGGGGGAGTTCTTCTACGAGCAGTACTTC; CDR3aa: CASSLLPLGEFFYEQYF; abundance: NA; d_gene: NA; v_gene: TRBV28; j_gene: TRBJ2-7
CDR3nt: TGTGCCAGCAGCCAAGAATATCAACAATCCGGGACATGGAATACTAACTATGGCTACACCTTC; CDR3aa: CASSQEYQQSGTWNTNYGYTF; abundance: NA; d_gene: NA; v_gene: TRBV14; j_gene: TRBJ1-2
CDR3nt: TGTGCCAGCAGTTCCAATTCGGCAGGGGGCTATGGCTACACCTTC; CDR3aa: CASSSNSAGGYGYTF; abundance: NA; d_gene: TRBD1; v_gene: TRBV27; j_gene: TRBJ1-2
CDR3nt: TGTGCCAGCAGCTCCCGAGGGAGAGATACGCAGTATTTT; CDR3aa: CASSSRGRDTQYF; abundance: NA; d_gene: NA; v_gene: TRBV9; j_gene: TRBJ2-3
CDR3nt: TGTGCCAGCAGTGAGTCAGGGGAGGCCTATAATGAAAAACTGTTTTTT; CDR3aa: CASSESGEAYNEKLFF; abundance: NA; d_gene: NA; v_gene: TRBV2; j_gene: TRBJ1-4
CDR3nt: TGTGCCTGGAGTGTACCTAGCGAGCGCTTTGAGCAGTTCTTC; CDR3aa: CAWSVPSERFEQFF; abundance: NA; d_gene: NA; v_gene: TRBV30; j_gene: TRBJ2-1
CDR3nt: TGCGCCAGCAGCTCCGGGACTAGCGGTTACAATGAGCAGTTCTTC; CDR3aa: CASSSGTSGYNEQFF; abundance: NA; d_gene: TRBD2; v_gene: TRBV4-1; j_gene: TRBJ2-1
CDR3nt: TGTGCCAGCAGTCCAAACACCGGGGAGCTGTTTTTT; CDR3aa: CASSPNTGELFF; abundance: NA; d_gene: NA; v_gene: TRBV6-5; j_gene: TRBJ2-2
CDR3nt: TGTGCCAGCTCACCACTACGGAGCTCCTACAATGAGCAGTTCTTC; CDR3aa: CASSPLRSSYNEQFF; abundance: NA; d_gene: NA; v_gene: TRBV18; j_gene: TRBJ2-1
CDR3nt: TGTGCCAGCAGTTGGGCCAACACTGAAGCTTTCTTT; CDR3aa: CASSWANTEAFF; abundance: few; d_gene: NA; v_gene: TRBV28; j_gene: TRBJ1-1
CDR3nt: TGTGCCAGCAGCTTGAAGGGGATGGGCACCGGGGAGCTGTTTTTT; CDR3aa: CASSLKGMGTGELFF; abundance: NA; d_gene: NA; v_gene: TRBV7-2; j_gene: TRBJ2-2
CDR3nt: TGTGCCTGGACCCCAAGGAAGGTAGCGGGATGGAGGAATGAGCAGTTCTTC; CDR3aa: CAWTPRKVAGWRNEQFF; abundance: NA; d_gene: TRBD2; v_gene: TRBV30; j_gene: TRBJ2-1
CDR3nt: TGTGCCAGCAGCGGGACAGGGGACAACGAGCAGTACTTC; CDR3aa: CASSGTGDNEQYF; abundance: NA; d_gene: TRBD1; v_gene: TRBV9; j_gene: TRBJ2-7
CDR3nt: TGTGCCAGCAGTTTGACTAGCGGAACGAACACCGGGGAGCTGTTTTTT; CDR3aa: CASSLTSGTNTGELFF; abundance: NA; d_gene: TRBD2; v_gene: TRBV27; j_gene: TRBJ2-2
CDR3nt: TGTGCCAGCAGCTCAACGCCCGGACTAGCGGACTACAATGAGCAGTTCTTC; CDR3aa: CASSSTPGLADYNEQFF; abundance: NA; d_gene: TRBD2; v_gene: TRBV7-9; j_gene: TRBJ2-1
CDR3nt: TGTGCCAGCAGTTATAACAGGGCCTCCTACGAGCAGTACTTC; CDR3aa: CASSYNRASYEQYF; abundance: NA; d_gene: NA; v_gene: TRBV6-5; j_gene: TRBJ2-7
CDR3nt: TGTGCTAGTGGTTTAGGCCGTCTCTACGAGCAGTACTTC; CDR3aa: CASGLGRLYEQYF; abundance: NA; d_gene: NA; v_gene: TRBV12-5; j_gene: TRBJ2-7
CDR3nt: TGTGCCAGCGGTATGGTTCCAGGTACTGAAGCTTTCTTT; CDR3aa: CASGMVPGTEAFF; abundance: NA; d_gene: NA; v_gene: TRBV6-5; j_gene: TRBJ1-1
CDR3nt: TGCAGCGTCTTTTCCAGGCATGGCTACACCTTC; CDR3aa: CSVFSRHGYTF; abundance: NA; d_gene: NA; v_gene: TRBV29-1; j_gene: TRBJ1-2
CDR3nt: TGTGCCAGCAGTTTCGGGGAACACAACTATGGCTACACCTTC; CDR3aa: CASSFGEHNYGYTF; abundance: NA; d_gene: NA; v_gene: TRBV28; j_gene: TRBJ1-2
CDR3nt: TGTGCCAGCAGTTTTGAGGCAGGGGGCACAGATACGCAGTATTTT; CDR3aa: CASSFEAGGTDTQYF; abundance: NA; d_gene: NA; v_gene: TRBV28; j_gene: TRBJ2-3
CDR3nt: TGTGCCATCAGCACAGGGAACACTGAAGCTTTCTTT; CDR3aa: CAISTGNTEAFF; abundance: NA; d_gene: NA; v_gene: TRBV10-3; j_gene: TRBJ1-1
CDR3nt: TGTGCCAGCAGGCCCATCCGGACCCGGGGTACAGATACGCAGTATTTT; CDR3aa: CASRPIRTRGTDTQYF; abundance: once; d_gene: NA; v_gene: TRBV6-4; j_gene: TRBJ2-3
CDR3nt: TGTGCCAGCAGCTTAGTAGGGGTCGAAAAACTGTTTTTT; CDR3aa: CASSLVGVEKLFF; abundance: few; d_gene: NA; v_gene: TRBV11-2; j_gene: TRBJ1-4
CDR3nt: TGTGCCAGCATTCATAGGGACAGTATTTATCGCAATCAGCCCCAGCATTTT; CDR3aa: CASIHRDSIYRNQPQHF; abundance: NA; d_gene: TRBD1; v_gene: TRBV28; j_gene: TRBJ1-5
CDR3nt: TGTGCCAGCAGTTCCCCGAGATTGGATGAGCAGTTCTTC; CDR3aa: CASSSPRLDEQFF; abundance: NA; d_gene: NA; v_gene: TRBV27; j_gene: TRBJ2-1
CDR3nt: TGTGCCAGCAGTAGGGTAGGGTTTAGCTCCTACGAGCAGTACTTC; CDR3aa: CASSRVGFSSYEQYF; abundance: NA; d_gene: NA; v_gene: TRBV28; j_gene: TRBJ2-7
CDR3nt: TGTGCCAGCAGTTCTAGACTAGCGGGAGTTCATGAGCAGTTCTTC; CDR3aa: CASSSRLAGVHEQFF; abundance: NA; d_gene: TRBD2; v_gene: TRBV28; j_gene: TRBJ2-1
CDR3nt: TGTGCCTGGAGTGTACAGTTGAACACTGAAGCTTTCTTT; CDR3aa: CAWSVQLNTEAFF; abundance: few; d_gene: NA; v_gene: TRBV30; j_gene: TRBJ1-1
CDR3nt: TGTGCCAGCAGCACCCTAGCGCCACAAGAGACCCAGTACTTC; CDR3aa: CASSTLAPQETQYF; abundance: NA; d_gene: NA; v_gene: TRBV7-9; j_gene: TRBJ2-5
CDR3nt: TGTGCCAGCAGACTTAGCGGCCCCCTCAATGAGCAGTTCTTC; CDR3aa: CASRLSGPLNEQFF; abundance: NA; d_gene: NA; v_gene: TRBV2; j_gene: TRBJ2-1
CDR3nt: TGTGCCAGCAGCGTAGAAGGGGTGGGGTACTACGAGCAGTACTTC; CDR3aa: CASSVEGVGYYEQYF; abundance: NA; d_gene: NA; v_gene: TRBV9; j_gene: TRBJ2-7
CDR3nt: TGTGCCTGGAATAGGGAGAACACTGAAGCTTTCTTT; CDR3aa: CAWNRENTEAFF; abundance: NA; d_gene: NA; v_gene: TRBV30; j_gene: TRBJ1-1
CDR3nt: TGTGCCAGCAGCCCTCGGGGGCCCAATGAGCAGTTCTTC; CDR3aa: CASSPRGPNEQFF; abundance: NA; d_gene: NA; v_gene: TRBV13; j_gene: TRBJ2-1
CDR3nt: TGTGCCAGCAGAGGGGACGGTTACGAGCAGTACTTC; CDR3aa: CASRGDGYEQYF; abundance: NA; d_gene: NA; v_gene: TRBV7-3; j_gene: TRBJ2-7
CDR3nt: TGCGCCAGCAGCCGCTCCACAGAGAACACTGAAGCTTTCTTT; CDR3aa: CASSRSTENTEAFF; abundance: NA; d_gene: NA; v_gene: TRBV5-1; j_gene: TRBJ1-1
CDR3nt: TGTGCCAGCAGACCGGGGGAGCCGGGCGAGCAGTACTTC; CDR3aa: CASRPGEPGEQYF; abundance: NA; d_gene: NA; v_gene: TRBV6-5; j_gene: TRBJ2-7
CDR3nt: TGTGCCAGCAGTTGGGGACAGGGTAATGAAAAACTGTTTTTT; CDR3aa: CASSWGQGNEKLFF; abundance: NA; d_gene: TRBD1; v_gene: TRBV6-5; j_gene: TRBJ1-4
CDR3nt: TGTGCCAGCAGCTTAGCGCTTGGCGGGGGGCCGTACGAGCAGTACTTC; CDR3aa: CASSLALGGGPYEQYF; abundance: NA; d_gene: TRBD2; v_gene: TRBV7-8; j_gene: TRBJ2-7
CDR3nt: TGTGCCATCAGCGAAAACCCTGACAGGCGCCCTGAAGCTTTCTTT; CDR3aa: CAISENPDRRPEAFF; abundance: NA; d_gene: NA; v_gene: TRBV10-3; j_gene: TRBJ1-1
CDR3nt: TGCGCCAGCAGCCCAGGGACTTCCGGGGCCAACGTCCTGACTTTC; CDR3aa: CASSPGTSGANVLTF; abundance: NA; d_gene: NA; v_gene: TRBV4-3; j_gene: TRBJ2-6
CDR3nt: TGTGCCAGCACCCAGGGGACTAGCTTTGGCAATGAGCAGTTCTTC; CDR3aa: CASTQGTSFGNEQFF; abundance: NA; d_gene: TRBD2; v_gene: TRBV9; j_gene: TRBJ2-1
CDR3nt: TGTGCCAGCAGTAGACGGGGCCGCAATGAAAAACTGTTTTTT; CDR3aa: CASSRRGRNEKLFF; abundance: NA; d_gene: NA; v_gene: TRBV6-5; j_gene: TRBJ1-4